Below, 30 T cell receptor beta chains from the same sample are listed, as sequenced in a study of read filtering for tumor transcriptome and immune sequencing. From around 440 ng of RNA, a library with molecular barcoded alpha/delta and beta/gamma adaptors was made. TCRdb fed the reads into MiXCR, producing one record per CDR3 protein. The table lists 75,000 to 95,000 distinct CDR3 sequences, about 12% of them singletons, with more than 12% in the top ten. Sequenced: a population of CD138-negative cells sorted from bone marrow. These receptor sequences come from a donor aged 40 or over with multiple myeloma.

This clonotype was observed at least ten times. The chain joins TRBV11-2 to TRBJ2-1, with 8 bases lining up with TRBD1. V was clipped by 1 base and J by 2 bases; unmatched bases: 4. CDR1 is SGHAT, CDR2 FQNNGV, per germline. CDR3 length equals 16 residues. CDR3 DNA: TGTGCCAGCAGCTTAGCCGGACAGGGTGCCTACAATGAGCAGTTCTTC. It is translated as CASSLAGQGAYNEQFF.

This clonotype was counted many times. CDR3 region: CASMSPANQPQHF. The CDR3, as DNA: TGTGCCAGCATGTCGCCGGCCAATCAGCCCCAGCATTTT. This sequence joins TRBV28 and TRBJ1-5; D is ambiguous. In germline, CDR1 is MDHEN, CDR2 SYDVKM. Trimming left V 7 bases short and J 3 bases short, with 10 bases between. The CDR3 contains 13 residues. The full variable domain, its missing parts supplied by reference TRBV28 and TRBJ1-5, is DVKVTQSSRYLVKRTGEKVFLECVQDMDHENMFWYRQDPGLGLRLIYFSYDVKMKEKGDIPEGYSVSREKKERFSLILESASTNQTSMYLCASMSPANQPQHFGDGTRLSIL.

This clonotype was seen at least ten times. The V call is TRBV5-1, the J call TRBJ1-1, with D tentatively TRBD1 (6 bases). The CDR3 totals 12 residues. Looked up from germline, CDR1 is SGHRS and CDR2 is YFSETQ. V lost 0 bases and J 8 bases, leaving 8 bases between the germline ends. The CDR3 here is CASSLEGTEAFF. The CDR3 DNA is TGCGCCAGCAGCTTGGAAGGGACAGAAGCTTTCTTT.

In this sample, this clonotype turned up many times. The chain has TRBV12-3 or TRBV12-4 and TRBJ2-1; TRBD2 agrees at 8 bases. Trimming took 4 bases from V and 5 from J; bases not matched to a gene: 7. This CDR3 spans 15 amino acids. Here the CDR3 DNA reads TGTGCCAGCAGTTCCTACGGGGGGGGGGACAATGAGCAGTTCTTC. Protein product: CASSSYGGGDNEQFF.

This clonotype was seen a few times. A much larger clone lies a single base off, so this may be a read error. This chain links TRBV2 with TRBJ2-7; 10 bases match TRBD1. The CDR3 totals 15 residues. CDR1 is SNHLY, CDR2 FYNNEI, per germline. Unmatched junction bases numbered 13, after V lost 7 bases and J lost 7 bases. The CDR3 region is CASIRQGAGLREQYF. The CDR3 bases are TGTGCCAGCATCCGACAGGGGGCCGGATTAAGGGAGCAGTACTTC.

This clonotype was detected many times. The rearrangement links TRBV12-3 or TRBV12-4 to TRBJ2-1, with D maybe TRBD2 (5 bases). The V end was cut by 2 bases, the J end by 5 bases, with 7 bases between. The CDR3 spans 13 residues. The CDR3 DNA sequence: TGTGCCAGCAGTTTATTCGGGAACAATGAGCAGTTCTTC. It codes for CASSLFGNNEQFF.

This clonotype was seen ten or more times. Mismatch with germline at one junction end may stem from a read error. The chain employs TRBV2 and TRBJ2-1, with 11 bases fitting TRBD2. This CDR3 comprises 18 residues. Germline values: CDR1 SNHLY, CDR2 FYNNEI. DNA for the CDR3: TGTGCCAGCAGAGCCGGGACTAGCGGAGCTATTTCCTACAGTGAGCAGTTCTTC. Protein product: CASRAGTSGAISYSEQFF. Complete variable domain (other parts from reference TRBV2 and TRBJ2-1): EPEVTQTPSHQVTQMGQEVILRCVPISNHLYFYWYRQILGQKVEFLVSFYNNEISEKSEIFDDQFSVERPDGSNFTLKIRSTKLEDSAMYFCASRAGTSGAISYSEQFFGPGTRLTVL.

A note on this clonotype: This may be a read error: a much more frequent sequence differs by one nucleotide. The CDR3 does not end in the conserved phenylalanine or tryptophan, so this is likely a read error. This rearrangement joins TRBV10-1 to TRBJ2-5; a possible D gene is TRBD1 (5 bases). The germline V gene has CDR1 WNHNN and CDR2 SYGVQD (reference sequence). The CDR3 is 14 amino acids. V was shortened by 2 bases and J by 4 bases, with 11 bases between the two germline ends. The CDR3 DNA is TGCGCCAGCAGTGAGAGTGGTGGGGCAGAGACCCAGTACTCC. Its protein product is CASSESGGAETQYS.

This clonotype was counted ten times or more. This sequence joins TRBV7-8 and TRBJ2-5; D is unresolved. Germline CDR1 and CDR2: SGHVS and FQNEAQ. This CDR3 comprises 15 residues. V was shortened by 1 base and J by 1 base, with 10 bases between the two germline ends. CDR3 sequence reads: CASSLVETIQETQYF. The DNA for the CDR3 is TGTGCCAGCAGCTTAGTGGAGACAATCCAAGAGACCCAGTACTTC. Looking up the rest from reference TRBV7-8 and TRBJ2-5 gives the full variable domain: GAGVSQSPRYKVAKRGQDVALRCDPISGHVSLFWYQQALGQGPEFLTYFQNEAQLDKSGLPSDRFFAERPEGSVSTLKIQRTQQEDSAVYLCASSLVETIQETQYFGPGTRLLVL.

This clonotype was recorded many times. This sequence joins TRBV5-1 and TRBJ1-1; 7 nucleotides agree with TRBD1. Germline V gene data show CDR1 as SGHRS and CDR2 as YFSETQ. The CDR3 has 14 amino acids. V dropped 0 bases and J dropped 8; count of bases not matched to a gene: 7. The CDR3 nucleotides are TGCGCCAGCAGCTTGGACGTTGGGGACAGAGAAGCTTTCTTT. Translated: CASSLDVGDREAFF.

Note on this clonotype: The CDR3 end shows no conserved phenylalanine or tryptophan, and so a read error is likely. The J gene is TRBJ1-4, the V gene TRBV5-1; TRBD1 matches at 9 bases. Per the germline V gene, CDR1 is SGHRS and CDR2 is YFSETQ. The CDR3 is 14 amino acids. For the CDR3, the DNA is TGTGCCAGCAGCTTGGACAGGGGAGGTGAAAAACTGTTTCTT. This gives the protein CASSLDRGGEKLFL.

This clonotype was picked up many times. The gene calls are TRBV5-1 and TRBJ2-1; TRBD2 aligns across 8 bases. CDR1 SGHRS and CDR2 YFSETQ come from the germline V gene. The V gene end was trimmed by 2 bases and the J gene end by 4 bases; junction bases not matched to a gene: 8. This CDR3 comprises 16 residues. The CDR3 is CASSFEAGGRYNEQFF. As DNA, the CDR3 is TGCGCCAGCAGCTTTGAGGCGGGAGGAAGATACAATGAGCAGTTCTTC.

This clonotype appeared many times. V is TRBV7-9 and J is TRBJ2-5; unclear D gene. CDR1 and CDR2 (germline): SEHNR, FQNEAQ (reference sequence). Trimming left V 4 bases short and J 5 bases short, with 14 bases between. CDR3 length: 14 amino acids. Written as DNA, the CDR3 is TGTGCCAGCAGCTCGTCCAGAAGAGCGGAGACCCAGTACTTC. Its protein is CASSSSRRAETQYF.

This clonotype was detected many times. The chain combines TRBV11-2 with TRBJ2-1; 11 nucleotides line up with TRBD2. Losses at the gene ends were 5 bases for V and 0 bases for J; bases not matched to a gene: 6. CDR3 length: 17 amino acids. Germline V CDR1 and CDR2: SGHAT, FQNNGV. Here the CDR3 reads CASSAQLAGVSYNEQFF. Here the CDR3 DNA reads TGTGCCAGCAGCGCTCAACTAGCGGGAGTCTCCTACAATGAGCAGTTCTTC.

This clonotype turned up a few times. It may be a read error: a sequence one base away is much more abundant. The chain employs TRBV11-3 and TRBJ2-1, with a possible D match to TRBD1 (6 bases). Per germline, CDR1 SGHNT and CDR2 YENEEA. CDR3 size: 16 residues. The CDR3 coding sequence is TGTGCCAGCAGCTGGACGGCGGACAGCTCCTGCAATGAGCAGTTCTTC. This encodes CASSWTADSSCNEQFF.

This clonotype has ten or more counts. This rearrangement joins TRBV7-3 to TRBJ2-7; no definite D call. The germline V gene encodes CDR1 SGHTA and CDR2 FQGTGA. The CDR3 has 15 residues. V shed 5 bases and J shed 3 bases, with 17 bases lying between them. CDR3 nucleotide sequence: TGTGCCAGCAGCCTCCGGGCGAACTCGGGCTACGAGCAGTACTTC. It translates to CASSLRANSGYEQYF.

This chain connects TRBV7-9 to TRBJ2-1, with D perhaps matching TRBD2 (6 bases). The CDR3 has 14 amino acids. Trimming removed 8 bases at V and 5 bases at J, with 16 bases between. Germline V gene data show CDR1 as SEHNR and CDR2 as FQNEAQ (reference sequence). The CDR3 DNA reads TGTGCCAGCGCTTCGGGAGCCTACAACAATGAGCAGTTCTTC. Its protein product is CASASGAYNNEQFF. Using reference TRBV7-9 and TRBJ2-1 for the parts outside the CDR3, the full variable domain is DTGVSQNPRHKITKRGQNVTFRCDPISEHNRLYWYRQTLGQGPEFLTYFQNEAQLEKSRLLSDRFSAERPKGSFSTLEIQRTEQGDSAMYLCASASGAYNNEQFFGPGTRLTVL.

This clonotype was detected ten times or more. The chain combines TRBV20-1 with TRBJ2-5; a weak D match, TRBD2 (6 bases). Germline CDR1 is DFQATT and CDR2 is SNEGSKA (reference sequence). The CDR3 has 12 amino acids. Trimming removed 4 bases at V and 3 bases at J, with 9 bases between. The CDR3 protein is CSAKGRKETQYF. The CDR3 nucleotides are TGCAGTGCTAAGGGGAGGAAAGAGACCCAGTACTTC.

This clonotype was observed many times. The CDR3 spells CASSFGRDRAGETQYF. DNA of the CDR3: TGTGCCAGCAGTTTCGGGCGGGACAGGGCAGGAGAGACCCAGTACTTC. The gene calls are TRBV12-3 or TRBV12-4 and TRBJ2-5; 9 positions agree with TRBD1. This CDR3 contains 16 residues. V lost 3 bases and J lost 4; bases outside the gene matches: 9.

Points on this clonotype: An end of the junction does not agree with germline; a read error may underlie this. This chain links TRBV6-1 with TRBJ1-2; 7 positions agree with TRBD1. Per germline, CDR1 MNHNS and CDR2 SASEGT. There are 13 residues in the CDR3. CDR3 nucleotides: TGTGCCAGTAGTTTCGAGGGGGCCTATGACTACACCTTC. Translating gives CASSFEGAYDYTF.

Here the CDR3 reads CSVATSGRLDTQYF. The CDR3 nucleotides are TGCAGCGTCGCAACTAGCGGGAGATTAGATACGCAGTATTTT. V is TRBV29-1 and J is TRBJ2-3; 11 bases are a match to TRBD2. The CDR3 consists of 14 residues. Trimming cost V 6 bases and J 5 bases; bases outside gene matches: 7. Per germline, CDR1 SQVTM and CDR2 ANQGSEA.

Notes on this clonotype: One base away lies a much larger clone, so this may be a sequencing read error. This rearrangement joins TRBV7-8 to TRBJ2-1; tentative D call: TRBD1 (6 bases). Germline CDR1 and CDR2: SGHVS and FQNEAQ. Trimming shortened V by 8 bases and J by 0 bases, and 17 bases separated the two germline ends. This CDR3 is built from 16 residues. The CDR3 loop reads CASGSSIGGSYNEQFF. For the CDR3, the DNA is TGTGCCAGCGGCTCTTCAATAGGGGGCTCCTACAATGAGCAGTTCTTC. Filled out from reference TRBV7-8 and TRBJ2-1, the complete variable domain reads GAGVSQSPRYKVAKRGQDVALRCDPISGHVSLFWYQQALGQGPEFLTYFQNEAQLDKSGLPSDRFFAERPEGSVSTLKIQRTQQEDSAVYLCASGSSIGGSYNEQFFGPGTRLTVL.

This clonotype was seen many times. J is TRBJ2-5 and V is TRBV20-1, with TRBD1 matching over 8 bases. The CDR3 runs 13 residues. Trimming at V came to 6 bases and at J to 1 base, leaving 4 bases not matched to a gene. Germline-derived CDR1 and CDR2 are DFQATT and SNEGSKA (reference sequence). DNA for the CDR3: TGCAGTGCCTCAGACAGGGGCCAAGAGACCCAGTACTTC. It encodes CSASDRGQETQYF.

There are a few counts of this clonotype. A much more abundant neighbour one base away suggests this may be a read error. The CDR3, as DNA: TGTGCCAGCAGTTTACTTTTGGGGGGCGGCACCGGGGGGCTGTTTTTT. This codes for CASSLLLGGGTGGLFF. The V gene is TRBV12-3 or TRBV12-4, the J gene TRBJ2-2; D tentatively reads TRBD1 or TRBD2 (6 bases each). The CDR3 is 16 amino acids.

This clonotype was recorded at least ten times. This chain uses TRBV28 with TRBJ2-7, with TRBD2 identical over 8 bases. Unmatched junction bases numbered 9, after V lost 7 bases and J lost 1 base. Germline V lookup: CDR1 MDHEN, CDR2 SYDVKM. This CDR3 has 15 residues. CDR3 coding DNA: TGTGCCAGCACCCCCGGCGGCGGGAGGTCCTACGAGCAGTACTTC. Protein sequence: CASTPGGGRSYEQYF.

This clonotype has at least ten counts. Since a much larger clone is just one base distant, this may be a read error. This rearrangement joins TRBV7-2 to TRBJ2-1; 10 nucleotides align to TRBD1. Germline assignment: CDR1 SGHTA and CDR2 FQGNSA. The CDR3 is 18 amino acids. The DNA of the CDR3 is TGTGCCAGCAGCTTAGGGGGACAGGGGATCTCCTCCTACAAGGAGCAGTTCTTC. Encoded protein: CASSLGGQGISSYKEQFF. Supplemented by reference TRBV7-2 and TRBJ2-1, the full variable domain reads GAGVSQSPSNKVTEKGKDVELRCDPISGHTALYWYRQSLGQGLEFLIYFQGNSAPDKSGLPSDRFSAERTGGSVSTLTIQRTQQEDSAVYLCASSLGGQGISSYKEQFFGPGTRLTVL.

This clonotype has a count of ten or more. This chain links TRBV5-1 with TRBJ2-1, with TRBD2 identical over 10 bases. The CDR3 covers 16 residues. The junction had 3 bases not matched to a gene; V was cut back by 0 bases and J by 3 bases. Per germline, CDR1 SGHRS and CDR2 YFSETQ. The CDR3 spells CASSLDGLAVYNEQFF. The CDR3 DNA reads as TGCGCCAGCAGCTTGGACGGACTAGCGGTCTACAATGAGCAGTTCTTC.

A note on this clonotype: It differs at one base from a far larger clone, so likely a read error. The chain combines TRBV10-3 with TRBJ1-1; D uncertain. The CDR3 runs to 13 residues. Germline V CDR1 and CDR2: ENHRY, SYGVKD. CDR3 amino acids: CASGKEPNTEAFF. CDR3 DNA sequence: TGCGCCAGCGGAAAGGAGCCGAACACTGAAGCTTTCTTT.

This clonotype was counted between two and nine times. With a much larger clone just one base away, this may be a read error. This chain connects TRBV20-1 to TRBJ2-1; TRBD1 matches at 8 bases. CDR3 length equals 13 residues. CDR1 and CDR2 from the germline V gene are DFQATT and SNEGSKA (reference sequence). As DNA, the CDR3 is TGCAGTGCTACTAAGACAGGGGTCAATGGGCAGTTCTTC. Its protein product is CSATKTGVNGQFF.

This clonotype occurred many times. The chain combines TRBV5-5 with TRBJ1-1; D is perhaps TRBD1 (6 bases). The CDR3 is 12 amino acids. V was clipped by 2 bases and J by 11 bases, with 13 bases between them. In germline, CDR1 is SGHKS, CDR2 YYEKEE (reference sequence). CDR3 DNA sequence: TGTGCCAGCAGCTTTGTGGGGGGCGAGGCTTTCTTT. Its translation: CASSFVGGEAFF.